Listed below are T cell receptor beta chains from one sample, sequenced in a study of OX40 agonist ivuxolimab in advanced cancers. This table comes from immunoSEQ multiplex PCR, and its TCRdb copy is limited to in-frame clones, with some not included. Among 25,000 to 35,000 clones listed, approximately 84% were seen once. Sequences were derived from CD4+ or CD8+ T cells sorted from blood, sampled in a trial of the OX40 agonist ivuxolimab. The receptors come from an adult with an advanced solid tumor such as melanoma, head and neck, liver or kidney cancer. Each CDR3 is given with its conserved first and last residue. The D gene is left open where the match is weak. Not every row has a clone size; where given, it reads once, few, many or a size class.

d_gene	v_gene	j_gene	abundance	CDR3nt	CDR3aa
NA	TRBV6-5	TRBJ2-7	NA	TGTGCCAGCGGCGGGCCCGGTGGGGAGCAGTACTTC	CASGGPGGEQYF
TRBD2	TRBV7-9	TRBJ2-5	NA	TGTGCCAGCAGCTTAGCGCTAGCGGGAGCCCAAGAGACCCAGTACTTC	CASSLALAGAQETQYF
NA	TRBV30	TRBJ2-1	NA	TGTGCGTCCGCCAGCTCTGAGCAGTTCTTC	CASASSEQFF
NA	TRBV4-1	TRBJ2-1	NA	TGCGCCAGCAGCCAAGAAGGCACTAATGAGCAGTTCTTC	CASSQEGTNEQFF
NA	TRBV19	TRBJ2-1	NA	TGTGCCAGTAGTATAGTAGGCAATGAGCAGTTCTTC	CASSIVGNEQFF
NA	TRBV5-4	TRBJ1-4	NA	TGTGCCAGCAGCGCCGGAAAGGAAAAACTGTTTTTT	CASSAGKEKLFF
TRBD1	TRBV15	TRBJ1-4	NA	TGTGCCACCAGCAGCGATAAACAGGGGTTTCGGGCGGAACTGTTTTTT	CATSSDKQGFRAELFF
NA	TRBV5-5	TRBJ2-7	NA	TGTGCCAGCACCGGGTGGGGGACCTCCTACGAGCAGTACTTC	CASTGWGTSYEQYF
NA	TRBV9	TRBJ2-1	NA	TGTGCCAGCAGCGTAGCTACAGACGGCTCCTACAATGAGCAGTTCTTC	CASSVATDGSYNEQFF
TRBD1	TRBV2	TRBJ1-1	NA	TGTGCCAGCAGTGAGGGCGCAGGGGGCCCCAACCTGAACACTGAAGCTTTCTTT	CASSEGAGGPNLNTEAFF
NA	TRBV4-3	TRBJ1-5	NA	TGCGCCAGCAGCCCCGGCCCATATAGCAATCAGCCCCAGCATTTT	CASSPGPYSNQPQHF
NA	TRBV28	TRBJ2-7	once	TGTGCCAGCAGGCCGGGACTCAACTCCTACGAGCAGTACTTC	CASRPGLNSYEQYF
TRBD2	TRBV27	TRBJ2-2	NA	TGTGCCAGCAGTTTATCGCGGGGGATTACGGGACTAGCAGGAGCCTGGAACACCGGGGAGCTGTTTTTT	CASSLSRGITGLAGAWNTGELFF
NA	TRBV4-3	TRBJ1-1	NA	TGCGCCAGCAGCCAAGATCAGACCAGGGAGGTTAACACTGAAGCTTTCTTT	CASSQDQTREVNTEAFF
NA	TRBV28	TRBJ1-5	NA	TGTGCCAGCAGTCCTCTTGGCAGTCCTAATCAGCCCCAGCATTTT	CASSPLGSPNQPQHF
NA	TRBV5-1	TRBJ2-7	few	TGCGCCAGCAGCTTGGTCGGCTACGAGCAGTACTTC	CASSLVGYEQYF
TRBD1	TRBV7-9	TRBJ2-5	NA	TGTGCCAGCAGCCAAGGGGACAGGGGGCCATCCCAAGAGACCCAGTACTTC	CASSQGDRGPSQETQYF
TRBD2	TRBV5-1	TRBJ2-3	NA	TGCGCCAGCAGCTCGGGCGGGAGGGCCATTGATACGCAGTATTTT	CASSSGGRAIDTQYF
NA	TRBV19	TRBJ2-1	NA	TGTGCCAGTAGTAAATTAGCTGACTGGACCAATGAGCAGTTCTTC	CASSKLADWTNEQFF
TRBD2	TRBV28	TRBJ2-1	NA	TGTGCCAGCAGTTCCCTAGCGGGAGTTTTTAATGAGCAGTTCTTC	CASSSLAGVFNEQFF
NA	TRBV27	TRBJ1-5	NA	TGTGCCAGCAGTTTGACAGGTTGGAGCAATCAGCCCCAGCATTTT	CASSLTGWSNQPQHF
NA	TRBV7-9	TRBJ2-7	NA	TGTGCCAGCAGCTTATCTGTGTACGAGCAGTACTTC	CASSLSVYEQYF
TRBD2	TRBV4-2	TRBJ2-5	NA	TGTGCCAGCAGCCAAGTGGCGCAGGGACTAGCGGGGCAAGAGACCCAGTACTTC	CASSQVAQGLAGQETQYF
NA	TRBV6-5	TRBJ1-2	NA	TGTGCCAGCAAAGAGGGGCAGGGGAGCTATGGCTACACCTTC	CASKEGQGSYGYTF
TRBD1	TRBV7-3	TRBJ2-7	NA	TGTGCCAGCAGCACCTCCGGGACAGGCCCCTACGAGCAGTACTTC	CASSTSGTGPYEQYF
NA	TRBV7-9	TRBJ1-3	NA	TGTGCCAGCAGCTCCAGATTTATGGCAATGGGAAACACCATATATTTT	CASSSRFMAMGNTIYF
TRBD1	TRBV19	TRBJ2-2	NA	TGTGCCAGTAGTTCGCGGGGACAGGGGGCTGGCACCGGGGAGCTGTTTTTT	CASSSRGQGAGTGELFF
NA	TRBV5-6	TRBJ1-1	NA	TGTGCCAGCAGCTTGGGAGGGAACACTGAAGTTTTCTTT	CASSLGGNTEVFF
TRBD2	TRBV5-4	TRBJ2-3	NA	TGTGCCAGCAGCTTACTAGCGGCCATTACAGATACGCAGTATTTT	CASSLLAAITDTQYF
NA	TRBV7-8	TRBJ2-7	large	TGTGCCAGCAGCTTAGCAACCTCCTACGAGCAGTACTTC	CASSLATSYEQYF
TRBD2	TRBV10-1	TRBJ2-1	NA	TGCGCCAGCCAGACTAGCGGGAGCTACAATGAGCAGTTCTTC	CASQTSGSYNEQFF
NA	TRBV21-1	TRBJ2-1	once	TGTGCCAGCCTAAGACGACTAGCGGGACCCTACAATGAGCAGTTCTTC	CASLRRLAGPYNEQFF
TRBD1	TRBV15	TRBJ2-1	NA	TGTGCCACCAGCAGAGCCCAGGGGGACAATGAGCAGTTCTTC	CATSRAQGDNEQFF
TRBD2	TRBV29-1	TRBJ2-7	NA	TGCAGCGTCAGGACTAGCGGGTCCTACGAGCAGTACTTC	CSVRTSGSYEQYF
NA	TRBV27	TRBJ2-3	NA	TGTGCCAGCAGTATAGGACTCTTCCCCACAGATACGCAGTATTTT	CASSIGLFPTDTQYF
NA	TRBV9	TRBJ2-2	once	TGTGCCAGCAGCTACGTTGTAGGGGCCTTGGGCACCGGGGAGCTGTTTTTT	CASSYVVGALGTGELFF
TRBD1	TRBV5-4	TRBJ2-7	NA	TGTGCCAGCAGATCAACAGGGGGTGATACCTACGAGCAGTACTTC	CASRSTGGDTYEQYF
NA	TRBV18	TRBJ2-1	NA	TGTGCCAGCTCACCTTACGGGAGCTCCTACAATGAGCAGTTCTTC	CASSPYGSSYNEQFF
NA	TRBV9	TRBJ2-2	NA	TGTGCCAGCAGCGTAGAAGAGAGGGCCGGGGAGCTGTTTTTT	CASSVEERAGELFF
NA	TRBV19	TRBJ2-3	NA	TGTGCCAGTAGTTTCGCGGGCCGGACAGATACGCAGTATTTT	CASSFAGRTDTQYF
TRBD2	TRBV7-9	TRBJ2-1	NA	TGTGCCAGCAGTCCTCGGACTAGCGGGATTTCCCCGTTCTTC	CASSPRTSGISPFF
TRBD1	TRBV27	TRBJ2-1	NA	TGTGCCAGCAGTTTAGGACAGGGTAATGAGCAGTTCTTC	CASSLGQGNEQFF
NA	TRBV29-1	TRBJ2-7	NA	TGCAGCGTTGAGGCTAGCTACGAGCAGTACTTC	CSVEASYEQYF
NA	TRBV27	TRBJ2-1	NA	TGTGCCAGCGGGGACCGCAACAATGAGCAGTTCTTC	CASGDRNNEQFF
NA	TRBV28	TRBJ2-7	NA	TGTGCCAGCAGTTTATTCGTCGAGGGCTACGAGCAGTACTTC	CASSLFVEGYEQYF
NA	TRBV14	TRBJ2-5	NA	TGTGCCAGCAGTCAAGGGTACGGAACCCAGTACTTC	CASSQGYGTQYF
NA	TRBV7-8	TRBJ2-2	medium-sized	TGTGCCAGCAGAAAAGCGGTTACCGGGGAGCTGTTTTTT	CASRKAVTGELFF
NA	TRBV9	TRBJ1-1	once	TGTGCCAGCAGCCCCCTAGGGTCTGAAGCTTTCTTT	CASSPLGSEAFF
NA	TRBV9	TRBJ2-6	NA	TGTGCCAGCAGCGTCGCCGGGACACCAGCGGGTGGGGCCAACGTCCTGACTTTC	CASSVAGTPAGGANVLTF
TRBD1	TRBV11-2	TRBJ1-2	NA	TGTGCCAGCAGCTTAGCGACAGGGGGGGTAGATGGCTACACCTTC	CASSLATGGVDGYTF